These 5 T cell receptor beta chains came from one sample sequenced in a study of T cells after yellow fever vaccination. Via MiXCR, TCRdb re-called the 5' RACE reads, giving one row per CDR3 protein. Altogether under 350,000 distinct CDR3 sequences are present, approximately 4% being singletons, with the ten largest covering roughly 25%. The material sequenced was PBMCs, taken 5 days after the yellow fever booster vaccination. The receptor source for this set is a man between 18 and 35 years old who received the YFV17D yellow fever vaccine.

The chain recombines TRBV29-1 with TRBJ2-3, with 9 bases matching TRBD1. CDR1 and CDR2 from the germline V gene are SQVTM and ANQGSEA. The CDR3 runs 16 residues. J lost 2 bases, V lost 0 bases, and 6 bases had no gene match. DNA for the CDR3: TGCAGCGTTGAAGATATACAGGGGGCTTTCACAGATACGCAGTATTTT. It is translated as CSVEDIQGAFTDTQYF.

The chain has TRBV6-1 and TRBJ2-7, with D uncertain. Germline assignment: CDR1 MNHNS and CDR2 SASEGT. V lost 0 bases and J lost 12, with 15 bases in between. The CDR3 has 13 amino acids. The CDR3 coding sequence is TGTGCCAGCAGTGAAGCGCTGTCCGACGAAAGGTACGTC. Protein product: CASSEALSDERYV.

This clonotype was observed at least ten times. The chain has TRBV6-4 and TRBJ2-7; unclear D gene. The V gene's germline CDR1 is MRHNA and CDR2 SNTAGT. V dropped 0 bases and J dropped 7 bases, with 16 bases sitting between them. The CDR3 contains 15 residues. The CDR3 sequence is CASSDSGNEVREQYV. CDR3 DNA: TGTGCCAGCAGTGACTCGGGGAATGAGGTGAGGGAGCAGTACGTC.

The chain joins TRBV18 to TRBJ1-5; TRBD1 might be the D (5 bases). Per germline, CDR1 KGHSH and CDR2 LQKENI. CDR3 length: 16 residues. V was pared by 1 base and J by 6 bases, with 16 bases between. The CDR3 spells CASSPLLRATVQPQHF. The CDR3 DNA reads as TGTGCCAGCTCACCACTCCTCAGGGCGACGGTTCAGCCCCAGCATTTT.

This clonotype was recorded a few times. The chain couples TRBV27 to TRBJ2-3; TRBD2 is a possible D gene (5 bases). The V end was cut by 6 bases, the J end by 5 bases, with 6 bases between. The length of the CDR3 is 11 residues. Germline V gives CDR1 MNHEY, CDR2 SMNVEV (reference sequence). The CDR3 nucleotides are TGTGCCAGCAGCCGGGAAGATACGCAGTATTTT. Its protein is CASSREDTQYF.